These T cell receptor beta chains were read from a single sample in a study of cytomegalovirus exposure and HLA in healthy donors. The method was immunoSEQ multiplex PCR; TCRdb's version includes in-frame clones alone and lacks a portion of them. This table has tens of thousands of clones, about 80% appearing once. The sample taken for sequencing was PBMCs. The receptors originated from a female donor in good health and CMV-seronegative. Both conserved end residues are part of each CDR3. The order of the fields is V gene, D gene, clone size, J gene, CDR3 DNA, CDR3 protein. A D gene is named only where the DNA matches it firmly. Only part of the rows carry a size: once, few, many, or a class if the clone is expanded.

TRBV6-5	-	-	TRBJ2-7	TGTGCCAGCAGTCGCCAGGGGTACGAGCAGTACTTC	CASSRQGYEQYF
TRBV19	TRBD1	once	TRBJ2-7	TGTGCCAGTAGTTCCCGGACAGGGCAGTCCTACGAGCAGTACTTC	CASSSRTGQSYEQYF
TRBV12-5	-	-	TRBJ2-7	TGTGCTGGGTGCCCCGGGGTTTACGAGCAGTACTTC	CAGCPGVYEQYF
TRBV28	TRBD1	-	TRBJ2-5	TGTGCCAGCAGAGAGGGGGCGCGGGAGACCCAGTACTTC	CASREGARETQYF
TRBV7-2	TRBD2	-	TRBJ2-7	TGTGCCAGCAGCTTTTCGGGAGGGTACGAGCAGTACTTC	CASSFSGGYEQYF
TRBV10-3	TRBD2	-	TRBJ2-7	TGTGCCATCAGTGGGGGACTAGCGGGATTCTCGAGCGCTGAGCAGTACTTC	CAISGGLAGFSSAEQYF
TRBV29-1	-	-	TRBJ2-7	TGCAGCGTTGAAGTACCGGACAGTCTGAGGATATACGAGCAGTACTTC	CSVEVPDSLRIYEQYF
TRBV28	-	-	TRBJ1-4	TGTGCCAGCAGACCTCGGGGGGGCGAGTCGGAAAAACTGTTTTTT	CASRPRGGESEKLFF
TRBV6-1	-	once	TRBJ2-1	TGTGCCAGCAGTGGAGCGGCAGGGTTCTATGAGCAGTTCTTC	CASSGAAGFYEQFF
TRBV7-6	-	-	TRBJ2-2	TGTGCCAGCAGCTTACAGGGGTCCGCCGGGGAGCTGTTTTTT	CASSLQGSAGELFF
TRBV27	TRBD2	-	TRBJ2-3	TGTGCCAGCTCTTACGCAGCGGGAGCTACGCAGTATTTT	CASSYAAGATQYF
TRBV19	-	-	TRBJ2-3	TGTGCCAGTAGTATCGGGAAAAGCACAGATACGCAGTATTTT	CASSIGKSTDTQYF
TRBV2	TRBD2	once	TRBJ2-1	TGTGCCAGCGGGGGGGAACAGAGCTCCTACAATGAGCAGTTCTTC	CASGGEQSSYNEQFF
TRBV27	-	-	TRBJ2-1	TGTGCCAGCAGTTATTTCCCGGGTACCGCCTACAATGAGCAGTTCTTC	CASSYFPGTAYNEQFF
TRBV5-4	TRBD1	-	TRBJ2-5	TGTGCCAGCAGCGGTACAGGGGCAAGGGAGACCCAGTACTTC	CASSGTGARETQYF
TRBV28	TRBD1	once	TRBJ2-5	TGTGCCAGCAGTTTATGGACCGGGACAGGGGGCGGAGAGACCCAGTACTTC	CASSLWTGTGGGETQYF
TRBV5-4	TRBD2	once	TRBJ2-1	TGTGCCAGCAGCTTCGGTGGTAGCGGGACGAATGAGCAGTTCTTC	CASSFGGSGTNEQFF
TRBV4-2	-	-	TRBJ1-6	TGTGCCAGCAGCCAAGACAGGAATAAGTATAATTCACCCCTCCACTTT	CASSQDRNKYNSPLHF
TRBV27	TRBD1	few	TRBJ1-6	TGTGCCAGCAGTTTTAAACAGGGGGGTAATTCACCCCTCCACTTT	CASSFKQGGNSPLHF
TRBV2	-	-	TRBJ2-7	TGTGCCAGCAGTTCTACAGGGATCCCCGAGCAGTACTTC	CASSSTGIPEQYF
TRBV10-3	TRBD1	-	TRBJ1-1	TGTGCCGCCGCTCAGGGGGCAGGCACTGAAGCTTTCTTT	CAAAQGAGTEAFF
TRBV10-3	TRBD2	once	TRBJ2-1	TGTGCCATCCGGGGGGACGGGAGAGGTTACAATGAGCAGTTCTTC	CAIRGDGRGYNEQFF
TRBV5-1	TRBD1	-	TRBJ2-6	TGCGCCAGCAGCCACCGAACGGGACAGGTGGGCTCTGGGGCCAACGTCCTGACTTTC	CASSHRTGQVGSGANVLTF
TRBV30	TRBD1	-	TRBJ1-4	TGTGCCTGGAGACCAGGGACAGGGAAGGGTGAAAAACTGTTTTTT	CAWRPGTGKGEKLFF
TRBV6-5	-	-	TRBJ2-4	TGTGCCAGCAGTTTATCCAGGGGAGCCAAAAACATTCAGTACTTC	CASSLSRGAKNIQYF
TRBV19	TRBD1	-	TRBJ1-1	TGTGCCTCTGGGACAGGAATGAACACTGAAGCTTTCTTT	CASGTGMNTEAFF
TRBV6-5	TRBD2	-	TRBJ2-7	TGTGCCAGCAGTTACTCGAGGCGGGGGAACGAGCAGTACTTC	CASSYSRRGNEQYF
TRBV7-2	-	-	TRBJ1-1	TGTGCCAGCAGCTTAGCAGTCGCCGCGGGTGAAGCTTTCTTT	CASSLAVAAGEAFF
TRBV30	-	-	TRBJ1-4	TGTGCCTGGAGTGGCGGGCCGGCTAATGAAAAACTGTTTTTT	CAWSGGPANEKLFF